This T cell receptor beta chain was captured in a study of Ad26.COV2.S vaccination and SARS-CoV-2 variants. Study-wide background: The donor was enrolled in the Ad26.COV2.S arm of the COV1001 trial. Whole-study findings and limits: The analyses of TCR breadth and depth may have understated the size of total T cell responses.

TCRdb's copy holds only in-frame clones and misses some; the assay was immunoSEQ multiplex PCR. The sample holds 500,000 or so clones; roughly nine tenths are singletons and the top ten take about 13%. The germline V gene encodes CDR1 SGHTA and CDR2 FQGNSA. The CDR3 sequence is 13 residues long. Between the trimmed V and J ends, which lost 0 bases and 9 bases, there was a span of 9 bases. Specified treatment: some 20 received Ad26.COV2.S at low or high dose, single or two shots; five or six received placebo; per-sample allocation not given. Day 63 after the first vaccine or placebo injection was the time point for sampling. The individual, an adult aged 18-55 years, was a donor in Boston. Worth noting for this clone: Its antigen is still unknown.

This chain links TRBV7-2 with TRBJ2-1; D may match TRBD1 or TRBD2 (5 bases each). This receptor was taken from a person aged 18-60 years who received the Ad26.COV2.S COVID-19 vaccine or a placebo. The specimen comprised peripheral blood, sampled in a trial of Ad26.COV2.S vaccine versus placebo. Here the CDR3 DNA reads TGTGCCAGCAGCTTAGCGTCCGGGACTGAGCAGTTCTTC. Its protein is CASSLASGTEQFF.